The rows below give T cell receptor beta chains drawn from one sample of a study of response to subunit inactivated influenza vaccine. TCRdb re-analysed the RT-PCR reads in MiXCR, keeping a single row per CDR3 protein. The table lists some 640,000 distinct CDR3 sequences, about 14% of them singletons. The material sequenced was PBMCs from blood, taken around 14 days before vaccination. Receptor source: a man aged 50-59 years who received an inactivated influenza vaccine. The conserved cysteine and the conserved F or W are not part of the CDR3 here.

>TRBJ2-5|TRBV20-1
SARDLGLAHRQTQY
>TRBJ2-7|TRBV4-1
ASSQGGLARYEQY
>TRBJ1-2|TRBV4-3
ASSQKTGYYKGDGYT
>TRBJ2-3|TRBV29-1
SVSGLVSDTQY
>TRBJ2-5|TRBV30
AWSPDSWANLQETQY
>TRBJ2-7|TRBV4-2
ASSQDVASMSYEQY
>TRBJ2-5|TRBV7-8
ASSLALNVFETQY
>TRBJ2-1|TRBV6-1
ASIPGGVSDEQF
>TRBJ2-7|TRBV28
ASSPNPGLAAYEQY
>TRBJ2-5|TRBV30
AWSVVRQETQY
>TRBJ2-1|TRBV10-3
AISEGSLANEQF
>TRBJ1-3|TRBV7-2
ASSTTPGGFGNTIY
>TRBJ2-7|TRBV14
ASRSGDSYEQY
>TRBJ2-5|TRBV6-5
ASSYQTGVGTQY
>TRBJ2-1|TRBV12-3/TRBV12-4
ASSSYGRGPSYNEQF
>TRBJ2-1|TRBV29-1
SVEISRVQQF
>TRBJ2-3|TRBV7-3
ASSRGGPGNIDTQY
>TRBJ2-7|TRBV20-1
SARDIYSYEQY
>TRBJ2-1|TRBV11-2
ASSLDGQEQF
>TRBJ1-2|TRBV5-1
ASSSSEQGYGYT
>TRBJ2-5|TRBV7-2
ASSLNLGGKETQY
>TRBJ2-5|TRBV5-1
ASSLVGRMSGETQY
>TRBJ2-7|TRBV18
ASSPRDTRGFYEQY
>TRBJ1-3|TRBV25-1
ASSDWTISGNTIY
>TRBJ1-4|TRBV18
ASSPARTNEKLF